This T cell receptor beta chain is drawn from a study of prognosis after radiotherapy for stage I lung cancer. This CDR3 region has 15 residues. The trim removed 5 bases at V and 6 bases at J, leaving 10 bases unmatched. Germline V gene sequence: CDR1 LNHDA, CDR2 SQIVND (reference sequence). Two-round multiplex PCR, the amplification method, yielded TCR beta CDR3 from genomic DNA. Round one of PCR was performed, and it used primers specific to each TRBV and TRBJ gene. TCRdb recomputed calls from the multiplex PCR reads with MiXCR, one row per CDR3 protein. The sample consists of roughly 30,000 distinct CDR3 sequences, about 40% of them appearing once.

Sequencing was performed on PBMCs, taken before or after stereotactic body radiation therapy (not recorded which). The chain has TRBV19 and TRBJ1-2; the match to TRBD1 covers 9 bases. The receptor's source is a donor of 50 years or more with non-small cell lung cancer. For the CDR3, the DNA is TGTGCCAGTAGTTCAGGACAGGGGCACTTCGATGGCTACACCTTC. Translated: CASSSGQGHFDGYTF.